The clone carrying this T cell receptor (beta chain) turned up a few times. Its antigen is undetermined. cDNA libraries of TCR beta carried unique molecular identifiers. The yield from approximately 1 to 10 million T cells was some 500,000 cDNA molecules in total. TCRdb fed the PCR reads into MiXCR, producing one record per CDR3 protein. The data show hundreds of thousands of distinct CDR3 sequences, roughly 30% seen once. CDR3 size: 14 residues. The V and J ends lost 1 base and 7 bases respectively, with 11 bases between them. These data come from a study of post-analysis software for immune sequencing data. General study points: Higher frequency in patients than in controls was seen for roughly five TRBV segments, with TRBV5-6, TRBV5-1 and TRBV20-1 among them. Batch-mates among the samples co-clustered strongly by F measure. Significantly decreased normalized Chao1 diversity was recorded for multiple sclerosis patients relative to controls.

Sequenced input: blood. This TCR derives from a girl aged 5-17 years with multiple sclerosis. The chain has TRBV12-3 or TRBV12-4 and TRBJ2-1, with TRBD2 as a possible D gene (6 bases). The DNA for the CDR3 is TGTGCCAGCAGTTTAGTACTAGCTGCGAATGAGCAGTTCTTC. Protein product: CASSLVLAANEQFF.